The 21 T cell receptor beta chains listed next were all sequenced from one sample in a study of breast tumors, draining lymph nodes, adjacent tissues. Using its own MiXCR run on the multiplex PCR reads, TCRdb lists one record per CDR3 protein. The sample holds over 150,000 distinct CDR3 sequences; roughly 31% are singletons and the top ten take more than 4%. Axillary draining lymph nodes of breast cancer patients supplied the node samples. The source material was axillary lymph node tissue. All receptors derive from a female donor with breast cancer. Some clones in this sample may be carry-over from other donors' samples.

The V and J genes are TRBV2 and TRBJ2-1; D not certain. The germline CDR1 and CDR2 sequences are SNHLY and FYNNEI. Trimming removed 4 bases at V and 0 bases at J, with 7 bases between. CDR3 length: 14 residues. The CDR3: CASSVRSSYNEQFF. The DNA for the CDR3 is TGTGCCAGCAGTGTCAGGTCCTCCTACAATGAGCAGTTCTTC.

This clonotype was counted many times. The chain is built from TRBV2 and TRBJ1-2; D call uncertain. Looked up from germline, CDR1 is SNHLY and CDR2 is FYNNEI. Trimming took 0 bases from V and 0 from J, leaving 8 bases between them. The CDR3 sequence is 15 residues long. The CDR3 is CASSEARLSNYGYTF. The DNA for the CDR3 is TGTGCCAGCAGTGAAGCGCGGCTCTCTAACTATGGCTACACCTTC.

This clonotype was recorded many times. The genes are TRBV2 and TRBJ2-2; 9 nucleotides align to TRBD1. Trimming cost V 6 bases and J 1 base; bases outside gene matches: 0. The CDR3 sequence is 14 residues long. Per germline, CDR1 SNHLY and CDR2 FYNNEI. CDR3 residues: CASRGQGNTGELFF. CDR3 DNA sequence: TGTGCCAGCAGGGGACAGGGGAACACCGGGGAGCTGTTTTTT.

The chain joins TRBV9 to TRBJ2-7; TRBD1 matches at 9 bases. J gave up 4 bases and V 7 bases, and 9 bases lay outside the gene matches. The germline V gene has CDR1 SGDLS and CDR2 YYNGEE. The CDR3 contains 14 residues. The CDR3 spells CASGPGQGNYEQYF. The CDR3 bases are TGTGCCAGCGGACCGGGACAGGGAAATTACGAGCAGTACTTC.

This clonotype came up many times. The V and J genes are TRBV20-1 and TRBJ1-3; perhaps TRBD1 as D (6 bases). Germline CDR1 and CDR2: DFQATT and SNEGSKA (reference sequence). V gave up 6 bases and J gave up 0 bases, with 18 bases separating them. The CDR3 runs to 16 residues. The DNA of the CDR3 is TGCAGTGCCGGGGGGGGGCAGACATCCTCTGGAAACACCATATATTTT. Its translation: CSAGGGQTSSGNTIYF.

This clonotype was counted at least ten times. The CDR3 protein is CASSYSTGGATDTQYF. DNA for the CDR3: TGTGCCAGCAGTTATTCGACAGGGGGAGCGACAGATACGCAGTATTTT. The chain combines TRBV6-6 with TRBJ2-3, with TRBD1 matching 9 bases. The CDR3 loop spans 16 amino acids. V gave up 3 bases and J gave up 3 bases; unmatched junction bases: 7. Germline CDR1 MNHNY, CDR2 SVGAGI (reference sequence).

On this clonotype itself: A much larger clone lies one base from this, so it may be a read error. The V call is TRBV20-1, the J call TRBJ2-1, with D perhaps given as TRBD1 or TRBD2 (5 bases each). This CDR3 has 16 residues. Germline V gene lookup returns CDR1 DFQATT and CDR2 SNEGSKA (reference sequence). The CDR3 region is CSARDFTAGAHNEKFF. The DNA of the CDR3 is TGCAGTGCTAGAGATTTCACCGCCGGGGCACACAATGAGAAGTTCTTC.

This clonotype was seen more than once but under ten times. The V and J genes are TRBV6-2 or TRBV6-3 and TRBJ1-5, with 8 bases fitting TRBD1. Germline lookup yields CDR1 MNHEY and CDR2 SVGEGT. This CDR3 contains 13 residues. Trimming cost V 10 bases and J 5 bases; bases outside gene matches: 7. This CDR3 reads CATLDRGHQPQHF. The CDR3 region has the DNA TGTGCCACTCTCGACAGGGGCCATCAGCCCCAGCATTTT.

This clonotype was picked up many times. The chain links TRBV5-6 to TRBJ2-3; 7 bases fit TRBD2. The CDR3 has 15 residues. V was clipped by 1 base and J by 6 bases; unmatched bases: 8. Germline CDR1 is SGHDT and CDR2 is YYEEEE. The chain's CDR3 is CASSLFGGRKDTQYF. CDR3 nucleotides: TGTGCCAGCAGCTTGTTTGGCGGGAGAAAGGATACGCAGTATTTT.

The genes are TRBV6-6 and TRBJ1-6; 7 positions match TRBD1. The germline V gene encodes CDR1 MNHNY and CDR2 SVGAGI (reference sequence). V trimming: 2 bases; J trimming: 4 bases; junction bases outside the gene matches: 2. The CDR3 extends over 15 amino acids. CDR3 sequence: CASSYGTAYNSPLHF. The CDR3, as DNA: TGTGCCAGCAGTTACGGGACAGCTTATAATTCACCCCTCCACTTT.

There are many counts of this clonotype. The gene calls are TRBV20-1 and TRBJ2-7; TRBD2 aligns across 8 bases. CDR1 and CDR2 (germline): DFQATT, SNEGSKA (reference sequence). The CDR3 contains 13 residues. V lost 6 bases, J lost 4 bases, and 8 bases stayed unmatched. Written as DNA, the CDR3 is TGCAGTGCAAAACGGGAGGGGGGATACGAGCAGTACTTC. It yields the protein CSAKREGGYEQYF.

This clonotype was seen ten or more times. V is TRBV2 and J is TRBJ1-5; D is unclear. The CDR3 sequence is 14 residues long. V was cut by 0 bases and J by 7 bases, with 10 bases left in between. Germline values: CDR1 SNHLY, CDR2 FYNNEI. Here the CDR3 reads CASSEASGGQPQHF. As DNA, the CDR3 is TGTGCCAGCAGTGAAGCGTCGGGTGGGCAGCCCCAGCATTTT. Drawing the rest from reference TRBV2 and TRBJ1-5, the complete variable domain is EPEVTQTPSHQVTQMGQEVILRCVPISNHLYFYWYRQILGQKVEFLVSFYNNEISEKSEIFDDQFSVERPDGSNFTLKIRSTKLEDSAMYFCASSEASGGQPQHFGDGTRLSIL.

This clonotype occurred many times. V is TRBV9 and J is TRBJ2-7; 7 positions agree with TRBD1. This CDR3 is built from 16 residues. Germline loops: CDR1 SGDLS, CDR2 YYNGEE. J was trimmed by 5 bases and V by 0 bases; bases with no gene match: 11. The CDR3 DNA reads TGTGCCAGCAGCGTAGGACAGGGTAGGGCGTTCCACGAGCAGTACTTC. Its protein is CASSVGQGRAFHEQYF.

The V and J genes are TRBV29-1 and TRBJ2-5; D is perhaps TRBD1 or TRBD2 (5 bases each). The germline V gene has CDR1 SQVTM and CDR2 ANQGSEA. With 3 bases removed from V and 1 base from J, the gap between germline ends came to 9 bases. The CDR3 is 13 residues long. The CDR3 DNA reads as TGCAGCGTTGATTTGGGACCCCAAGAGACCCAGTACTTC. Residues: CSVDLGPQETQYF.

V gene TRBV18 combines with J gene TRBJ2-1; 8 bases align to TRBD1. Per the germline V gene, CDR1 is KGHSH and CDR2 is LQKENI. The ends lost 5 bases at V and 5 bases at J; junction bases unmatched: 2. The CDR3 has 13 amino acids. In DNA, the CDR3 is TGTGCCAGCTCAAAGGGACAGGACAATGAGCAGTTCTTC. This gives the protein CASSKGQDNEQFF.

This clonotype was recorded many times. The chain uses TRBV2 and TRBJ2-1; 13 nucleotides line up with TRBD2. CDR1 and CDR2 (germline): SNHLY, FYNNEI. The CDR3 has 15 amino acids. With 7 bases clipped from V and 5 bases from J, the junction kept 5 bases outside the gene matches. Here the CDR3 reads CASTGLAGVNNEQFF. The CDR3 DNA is TGTGCCAGCACTGGACTAGCGGGGGTAAACAATGAGCAGTTCTTC.

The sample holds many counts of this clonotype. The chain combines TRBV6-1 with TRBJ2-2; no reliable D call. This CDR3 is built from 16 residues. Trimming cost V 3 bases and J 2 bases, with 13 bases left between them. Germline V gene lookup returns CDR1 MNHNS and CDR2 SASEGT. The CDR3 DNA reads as TGTGCCAGCAGTGATAGATGGTCCCATAACACCGGGGAGCTGTTTTTT. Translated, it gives CASSDRWSHNTGELFF.

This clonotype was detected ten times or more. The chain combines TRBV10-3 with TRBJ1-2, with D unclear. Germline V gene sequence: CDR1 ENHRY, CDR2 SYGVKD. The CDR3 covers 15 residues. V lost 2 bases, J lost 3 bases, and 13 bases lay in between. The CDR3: CAISENALVYYGYTF. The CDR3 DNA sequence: TGTGCCATCAGTGAGAACGCGTTGGTGTACTATGGCTACACCTTC.

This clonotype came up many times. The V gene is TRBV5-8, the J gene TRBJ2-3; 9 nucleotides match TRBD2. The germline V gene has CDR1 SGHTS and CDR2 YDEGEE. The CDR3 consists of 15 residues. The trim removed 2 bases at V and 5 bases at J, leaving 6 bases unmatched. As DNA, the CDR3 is TGTGCCAGCAGCTTAGCGGGAGGCCAGGGAGATACGCAGTATTTT. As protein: CASSLAGGQGDTQYF.

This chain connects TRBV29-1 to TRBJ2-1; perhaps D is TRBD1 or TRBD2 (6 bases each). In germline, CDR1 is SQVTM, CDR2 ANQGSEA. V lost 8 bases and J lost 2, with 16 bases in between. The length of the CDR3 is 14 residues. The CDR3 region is CSLGAGGPYNEQFF. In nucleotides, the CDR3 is TGCAGCTTAGGAGCTGGGGGGCCCTACAATGAGCAGTTCTTC.

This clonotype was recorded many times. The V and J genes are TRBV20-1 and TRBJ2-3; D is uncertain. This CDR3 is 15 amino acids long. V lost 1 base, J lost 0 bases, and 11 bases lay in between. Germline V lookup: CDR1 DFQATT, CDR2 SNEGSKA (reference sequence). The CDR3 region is CSARVGGSSTDTQYF. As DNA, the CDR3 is TGCAGTGCTAGAGTAGGTGGTTCTAGCACAGATACGCAGTATTTT.